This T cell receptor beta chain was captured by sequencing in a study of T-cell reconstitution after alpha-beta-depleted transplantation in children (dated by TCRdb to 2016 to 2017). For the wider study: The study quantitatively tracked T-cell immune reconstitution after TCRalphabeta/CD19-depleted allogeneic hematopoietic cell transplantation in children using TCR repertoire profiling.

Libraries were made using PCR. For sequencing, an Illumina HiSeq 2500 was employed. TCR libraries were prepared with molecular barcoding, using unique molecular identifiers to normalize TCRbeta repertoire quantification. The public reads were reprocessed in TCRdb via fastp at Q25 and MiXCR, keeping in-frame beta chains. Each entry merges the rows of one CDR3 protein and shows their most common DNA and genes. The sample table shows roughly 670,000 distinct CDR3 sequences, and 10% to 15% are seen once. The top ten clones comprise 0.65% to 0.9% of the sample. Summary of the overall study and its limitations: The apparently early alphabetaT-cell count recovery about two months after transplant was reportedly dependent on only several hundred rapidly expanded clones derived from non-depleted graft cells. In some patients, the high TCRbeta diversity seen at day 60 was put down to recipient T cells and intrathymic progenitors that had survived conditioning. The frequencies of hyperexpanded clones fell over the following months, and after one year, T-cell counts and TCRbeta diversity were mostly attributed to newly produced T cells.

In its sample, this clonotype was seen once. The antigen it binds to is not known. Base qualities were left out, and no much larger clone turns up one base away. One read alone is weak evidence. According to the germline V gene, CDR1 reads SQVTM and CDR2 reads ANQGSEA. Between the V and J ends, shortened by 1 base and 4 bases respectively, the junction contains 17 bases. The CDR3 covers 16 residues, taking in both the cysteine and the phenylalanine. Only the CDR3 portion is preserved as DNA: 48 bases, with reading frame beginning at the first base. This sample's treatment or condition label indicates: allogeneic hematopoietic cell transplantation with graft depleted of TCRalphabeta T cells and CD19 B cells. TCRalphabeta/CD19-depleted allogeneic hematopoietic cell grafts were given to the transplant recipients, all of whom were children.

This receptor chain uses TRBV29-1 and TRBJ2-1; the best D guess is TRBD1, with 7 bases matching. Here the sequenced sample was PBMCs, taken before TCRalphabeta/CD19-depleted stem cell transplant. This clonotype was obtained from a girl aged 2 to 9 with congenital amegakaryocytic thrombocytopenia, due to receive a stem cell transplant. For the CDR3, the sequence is CSVEGRGAQFYNEQFF. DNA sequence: TGCAGCGTTGAAGGCAGGGGGGCCCAATTTTACAATGAGCAGTTCTTC.